This paragraph reports one T cell receptor beta chain. The antigen remains undetermined. This sample was taken from a study of post-analysis software for immune sequencing data. Findings and limits, study-wide: Patients used roughly five TRBV segments, including TRBV5-6, TRBV5-1 and TRBV20-1, more often than controls.

The library was made from cDNA and included unique molecular identifiers. Around 500,000 cDNA molecules were obtained from roughly 0.93 to 9.6 million T cells. Each CDR3 protein is one row after TCRdb ran MiXCR on the PCR reads. The data show approximately 770,000 distinct CDR3 sequences, with roughly 46% seen just once and 4.9% held by the top ten. The CDR3 has 13 residues. Trimming took off 5 bases at V and 0 bases at J, with 6 bases between the two ends. Germline values: CDR1 SGHVS, CDR2 FNYEAQ. The sequencing sample was made of blood. This chain connects TRBV7-6 to TRBJ2-3; no clear D gene. The clonotype comes from a girl under 18 with multiple sclerosis. CDR3 nucleotide sequence: TGTGCCAGCAGCCCCGTCAGCACAGATACGCAGTATTTT. Amino acid sequence: CASSPVSTDTQYF.